Sequencing of this T cell receptor beta chain was carried out in a study of regulatory T cells in long-lasting Graves disease. To make TCR beta libraries, researchers used iRepertoire HTBI primers and Arm-PCR of CDR3 regions. Via MiXCR, TCRdb re-called the multiplex PCR reads, giving one row per CDR3 protein. Of over 500,000 distinct CDR3 sequences in the sample, about 16% were seen once. This clonotype was seen just once. Per the germline V gene, CDR1 is SGHDT and CDR2 is YYEEEE. The CDR3 is 14 amino acids. The V end was cut by 5 bases, the J end by 5 bases, with 13 bases between. The time point is: newly diagnosed GD, antithyroid drugs for less than 3 months. RNA from PBMCs was the source of the TCR library. The data were also submitted as part of a second study, on T cells in Graves' hyperthyroidism and ophthalmopathy.

J is TRBJ2-2 and V is TRBV5-6, with TRBD1 as a possible D gene (5 bases). The specimen comprised peripheral blood mononuclear cells (PBMCs), sampled at new diagnosis, from a patient treated with antithyroid drugs. This TCR came from a woman aged 25-40 years with Graves disease. CDR3 coding DNA: TGTGCCAGCAGAATGACAGATTCTACCGGGGAGCTGTTTTTT. It translates to CASRMTDSTGELFF.